Below are 3 T cell receptor beta chains sequenced from a single sample in a study of control samples from healthy donors and cancer patients. Sequencing used immunoSEQ multiplex PCR; TCRdb keeps in-frame clones, though not all of them. The sample lists 100,000 to 150,000 clones, about nine tenths occurring once. Sequencing was performed on blood. The source is a man in his forties in good health.

The chain couples TRBV6-5 to TRBJ2-3; no reliable D call. Germline CDR1 MNHEY, CDR2 SVGAGI. This CDR3 region has 13 residues. V lost 6 bases, J lost 3 bases, and 10 bases lay in between. The CDR3 DNA is TGTGCCAGCAGCCGCGATGGGACAGATACGCAGTATTTT. Its protein product is CASSRDGTDTQYF.

The sample holds one count of this clone. V gene TRBV4-1 combines with J gene TRBJ2-3; a possible D gene is TRBD1 (6 bases). V lost 1 base, J lost 6 bases, and 8 bases lay in between. Germline V lookup: CDR1 MGHRA, CDR2 YSYEKL. The CDR3 has 13 amino acids. CDR3 sequence (DNA): TGCGCCAGCAGCCAAGCAGGGGTCGATACGCAGTATTTT. It specifies CASSQAGVDTQYF.

The J gene is TRBJ1-5, the V gene TRBV28, with 8 bases identical to TRBD1. V lost 6 bases, J lost 3 bases, and 7 bases stayed unmatched. The germline CDR1 and CDR2 sequences are MDHEN and SYDVKM. CDR3 size: 15 residues. CDR3 coding DNA: TGTGCCAGCAGCCGAGGGACAGGCATCAATCAGCCCCAGCATTTT. Protein: CASSRGTGINQPQHF.